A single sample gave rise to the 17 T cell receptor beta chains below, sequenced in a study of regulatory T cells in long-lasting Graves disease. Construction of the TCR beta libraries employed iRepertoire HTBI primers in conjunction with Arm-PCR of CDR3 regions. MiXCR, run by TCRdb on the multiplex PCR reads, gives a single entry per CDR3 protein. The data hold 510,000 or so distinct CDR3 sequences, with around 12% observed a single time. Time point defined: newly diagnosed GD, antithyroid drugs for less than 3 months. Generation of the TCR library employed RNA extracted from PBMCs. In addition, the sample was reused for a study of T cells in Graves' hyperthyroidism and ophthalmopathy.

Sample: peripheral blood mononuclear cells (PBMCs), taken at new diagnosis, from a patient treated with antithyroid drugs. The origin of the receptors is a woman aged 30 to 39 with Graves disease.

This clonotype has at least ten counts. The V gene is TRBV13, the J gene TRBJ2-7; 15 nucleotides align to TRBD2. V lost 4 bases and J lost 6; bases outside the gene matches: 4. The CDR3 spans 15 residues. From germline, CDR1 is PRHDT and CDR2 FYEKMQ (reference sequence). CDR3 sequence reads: CASSSGGLAGGEQYF. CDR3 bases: TGTGCCAGCAGCTCTGGGGGACTAGCGGGAGGCGAGCAGTACTTC.

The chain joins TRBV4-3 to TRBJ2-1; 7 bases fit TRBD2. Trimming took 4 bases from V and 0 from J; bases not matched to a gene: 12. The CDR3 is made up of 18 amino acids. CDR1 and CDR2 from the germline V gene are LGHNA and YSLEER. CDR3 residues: CASSPGTVAGSSYNEQFF. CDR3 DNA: TGCGCCAGCAGCCCTGGGACGGTAGCGGGCTCCTCCTACAATGAGCAGTTCTTC.

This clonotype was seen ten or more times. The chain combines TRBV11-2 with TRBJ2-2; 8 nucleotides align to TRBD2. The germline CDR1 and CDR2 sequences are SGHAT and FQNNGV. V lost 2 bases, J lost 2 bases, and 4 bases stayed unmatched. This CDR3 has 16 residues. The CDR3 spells CASSLYGLANTGELFF. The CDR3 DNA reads TGTGCCAGCAGCTTATACGGACTAGCAAACACCGGGGAGCTGTTTTTT.

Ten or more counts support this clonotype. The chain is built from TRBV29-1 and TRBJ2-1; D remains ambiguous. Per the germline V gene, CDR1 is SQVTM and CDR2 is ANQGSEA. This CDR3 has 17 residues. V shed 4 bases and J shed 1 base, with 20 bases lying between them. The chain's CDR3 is CSVGGKGSVVSYNEQFF. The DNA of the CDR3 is TGCAGCGTTGGGGGAAAGGGTTCGGTAGTATCCTACAATGAGCAGTTCTTC.

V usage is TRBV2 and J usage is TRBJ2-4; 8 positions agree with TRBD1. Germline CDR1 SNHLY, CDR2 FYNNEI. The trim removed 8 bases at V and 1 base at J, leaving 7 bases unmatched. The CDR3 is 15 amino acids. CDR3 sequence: CASLVQGAAKNIQYF. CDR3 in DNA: TGTGCCAGCTTGGTGCAGGGGGCGGCCAAAAACATTCAGTACTTC.

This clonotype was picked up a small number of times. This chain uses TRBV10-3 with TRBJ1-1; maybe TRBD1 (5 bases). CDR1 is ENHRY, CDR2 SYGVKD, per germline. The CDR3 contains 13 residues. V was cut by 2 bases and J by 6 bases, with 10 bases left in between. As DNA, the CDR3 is TGTGCCATCAGTGAGGCAGGGATCGCTGAAGCTTTCTTT. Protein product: CAISEAGIAEAFF.

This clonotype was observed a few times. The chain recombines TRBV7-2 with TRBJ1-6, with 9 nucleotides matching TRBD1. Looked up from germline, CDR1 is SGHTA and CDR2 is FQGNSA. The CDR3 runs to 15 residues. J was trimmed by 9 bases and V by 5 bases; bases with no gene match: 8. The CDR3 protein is CASSITGTGSSPLHF. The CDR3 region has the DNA TGTGCCAGCAGCATTACAGGGACAGGGAGTTCACCCCTCCACTTT. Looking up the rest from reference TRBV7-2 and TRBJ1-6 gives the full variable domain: GAGVSQSPSNKVTEKGKDVELRCDPISGHTALYWYRQSLGQGLEFLIYFQGNSAPDKSGLPSDRFSAERTGGSVSTLTIQRTQQEDSAVYLCASSITGTGSSPLHFGNGTRLTVT.

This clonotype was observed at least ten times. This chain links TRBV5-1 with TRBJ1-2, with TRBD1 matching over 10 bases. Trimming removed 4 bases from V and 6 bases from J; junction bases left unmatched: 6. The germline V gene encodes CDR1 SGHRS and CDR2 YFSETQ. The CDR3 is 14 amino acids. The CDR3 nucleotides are TGCGCCAGCAGCCTCTCGACAGGGGGCAATGGCTACACCTTC. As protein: CASSLSTGGNGYTF.

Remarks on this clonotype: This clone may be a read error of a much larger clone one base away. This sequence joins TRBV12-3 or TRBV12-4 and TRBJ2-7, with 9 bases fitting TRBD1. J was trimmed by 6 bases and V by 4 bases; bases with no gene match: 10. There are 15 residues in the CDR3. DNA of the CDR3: TGTGCCAGCAGTTCACGGGACAGGGATGACTGCGAGCAGTACTTC. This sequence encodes CASSSRDRDDCEQYF.

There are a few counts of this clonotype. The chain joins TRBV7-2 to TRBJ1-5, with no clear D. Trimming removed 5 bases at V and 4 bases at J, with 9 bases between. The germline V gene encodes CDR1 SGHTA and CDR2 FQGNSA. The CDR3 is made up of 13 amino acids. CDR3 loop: CASSLPGNQPQHF. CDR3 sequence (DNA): TGTGCCAGCAGCCTACCCGGTAATCAGCCCCAGCATTTT.

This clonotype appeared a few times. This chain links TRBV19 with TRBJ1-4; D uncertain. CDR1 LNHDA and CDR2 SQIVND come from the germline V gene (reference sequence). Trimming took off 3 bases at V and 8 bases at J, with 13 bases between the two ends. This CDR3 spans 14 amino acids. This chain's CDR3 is CASSISAGPEKLFF. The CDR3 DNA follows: TGTGCCAGTAGTATCTCGGCAGGACCCGAAAAACTGTTTTTT.

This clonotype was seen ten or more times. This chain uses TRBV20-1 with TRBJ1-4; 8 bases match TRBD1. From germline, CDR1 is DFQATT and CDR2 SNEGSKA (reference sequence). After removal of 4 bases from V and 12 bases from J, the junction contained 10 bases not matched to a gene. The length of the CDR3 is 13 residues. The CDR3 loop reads CSAKTGANRELFF. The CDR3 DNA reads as TGCAGTGCTAAGACAGGGGCTAACCGGGAACTGTTTTTT.

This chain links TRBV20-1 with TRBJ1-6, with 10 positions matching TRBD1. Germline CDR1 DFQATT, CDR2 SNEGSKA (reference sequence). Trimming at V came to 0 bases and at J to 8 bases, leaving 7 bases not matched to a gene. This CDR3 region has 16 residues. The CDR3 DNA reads TGCAGTGCTAGAGATCCTGAGACAGGGGGCGATTCACCCCTCCACTTT. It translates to CSARDPETGGDSPLHF.

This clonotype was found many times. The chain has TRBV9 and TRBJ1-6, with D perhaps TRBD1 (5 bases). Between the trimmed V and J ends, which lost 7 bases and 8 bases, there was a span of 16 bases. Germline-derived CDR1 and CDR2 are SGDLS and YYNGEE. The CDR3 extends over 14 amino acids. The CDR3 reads CASSAGLLDSPLHF. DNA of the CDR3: TGTGCCAGCTCAGCAGGGTTGTTGGATTCACCCCTCCACTTT.

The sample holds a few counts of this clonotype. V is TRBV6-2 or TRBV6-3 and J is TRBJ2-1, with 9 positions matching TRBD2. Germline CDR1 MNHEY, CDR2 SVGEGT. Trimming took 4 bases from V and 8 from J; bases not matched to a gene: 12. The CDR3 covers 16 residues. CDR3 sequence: CASSSDIAGAIHEQFF. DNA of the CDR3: TGTGCCAGCAGTTCGGACATAGCGGGAGCGATACATGAGCAGTTCTTC.

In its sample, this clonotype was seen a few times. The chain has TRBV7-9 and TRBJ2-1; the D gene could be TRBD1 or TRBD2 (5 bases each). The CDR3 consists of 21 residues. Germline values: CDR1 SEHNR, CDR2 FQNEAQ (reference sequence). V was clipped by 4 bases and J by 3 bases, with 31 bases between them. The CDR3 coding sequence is TGTGCCAGCAGCTCGCATTTCCGGGACGGGGCCGGGCGAATAAGCTACAATGAGCAGTTCTTC. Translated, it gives CASSSHFRDGAGRISYNEQFF.

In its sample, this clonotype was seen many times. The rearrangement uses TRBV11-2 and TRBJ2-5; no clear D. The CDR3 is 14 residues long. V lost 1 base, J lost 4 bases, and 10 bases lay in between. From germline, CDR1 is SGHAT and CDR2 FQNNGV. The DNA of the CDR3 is TGTGCCAGCAGCTTAGTTGGGTTCTCAGAGACCCAGTACTTC. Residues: CASSLVGFSETQYF.